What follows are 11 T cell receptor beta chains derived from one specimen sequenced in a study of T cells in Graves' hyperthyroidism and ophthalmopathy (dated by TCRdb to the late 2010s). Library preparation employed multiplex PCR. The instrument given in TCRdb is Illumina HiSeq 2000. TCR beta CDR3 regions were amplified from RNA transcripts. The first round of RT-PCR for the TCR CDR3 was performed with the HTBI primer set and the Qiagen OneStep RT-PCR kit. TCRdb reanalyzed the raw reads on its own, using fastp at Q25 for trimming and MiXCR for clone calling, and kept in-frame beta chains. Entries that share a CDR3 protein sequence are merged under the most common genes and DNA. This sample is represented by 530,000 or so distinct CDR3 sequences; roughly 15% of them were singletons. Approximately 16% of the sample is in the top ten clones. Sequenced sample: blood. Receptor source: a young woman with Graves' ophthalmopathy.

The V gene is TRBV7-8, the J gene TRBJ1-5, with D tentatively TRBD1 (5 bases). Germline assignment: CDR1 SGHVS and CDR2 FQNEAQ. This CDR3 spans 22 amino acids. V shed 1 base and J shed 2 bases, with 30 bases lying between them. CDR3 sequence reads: CASSLGRGGGGGGGGGNQPQHF. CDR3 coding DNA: TGTGCCAGCAGCTTAGGTCGGGGGGGGGGGGGGGGGGGGGGGGGGGGCAATCAGCCCCAGCATTTT. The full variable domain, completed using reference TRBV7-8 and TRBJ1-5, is GAGVSQSPRYKVAKRGQDVALRCDPISGHVSLFWYQQALGQGPEFLTYFQNEAQLDKSGLPSDRFFAERPEGSVSTLKIQRTQQEDSAVYLCASSLGRGGGGGGGGGNQPQHFGDGTRLSIL.

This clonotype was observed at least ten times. The CDR3 sequence is CASSPEADTQYF. The CDR3 DNA follows: TGTGCCAGCTCACCGGAGGCAGATACGCAGTATTTT. The chain combines TRBV18 with TRBJ2-3; tentatively, D is TRBD2 (5 bases). The CDR3 runs to 12 residues. The germline CDR1 and CDR2 sequences are KGHSH and LQKENI. The ends were cut back, 3 bases at V and 4 bases at J, with 5 bases in the middle.

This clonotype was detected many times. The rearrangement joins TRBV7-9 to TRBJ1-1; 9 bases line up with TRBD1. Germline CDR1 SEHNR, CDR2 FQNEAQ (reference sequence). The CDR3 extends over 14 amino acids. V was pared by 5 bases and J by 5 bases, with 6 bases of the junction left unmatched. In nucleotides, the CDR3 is TGTGCCAGCAGCCCACAGGGGGCGAGGACTGAAGCTTTCTTT. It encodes CASSPQGARTEAFF.

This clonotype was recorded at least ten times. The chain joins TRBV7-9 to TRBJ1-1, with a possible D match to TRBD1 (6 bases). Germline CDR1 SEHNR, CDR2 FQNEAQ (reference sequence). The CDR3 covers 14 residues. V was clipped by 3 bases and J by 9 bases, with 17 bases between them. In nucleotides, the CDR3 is TGTGCCAGCAGCTTCTACAGGGTGCGGGGCCAAGCTTTCTTT. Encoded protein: CASSFYRVRGQAFF.

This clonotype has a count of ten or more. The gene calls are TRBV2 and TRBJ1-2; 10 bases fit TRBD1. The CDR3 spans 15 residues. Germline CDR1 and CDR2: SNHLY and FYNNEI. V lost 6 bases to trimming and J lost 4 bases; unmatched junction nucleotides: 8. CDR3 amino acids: CASRKDRGSVYGYTF. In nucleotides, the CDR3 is TGTGCCAGCAGGAAGGACAGGGGGTCAGTCTATGGCTACACCTTC. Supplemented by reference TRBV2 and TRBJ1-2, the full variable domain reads EPEVTQTPSHQVTQMGQEVILRCVPISNHLYFYWYRQILGQKVEFLVSFYNNEISEKSEIFDDQFSVERPDGSNFTLKIRSTKLEDSAMYFCASRKDRGSVYGYTFGSGTRLTVV.

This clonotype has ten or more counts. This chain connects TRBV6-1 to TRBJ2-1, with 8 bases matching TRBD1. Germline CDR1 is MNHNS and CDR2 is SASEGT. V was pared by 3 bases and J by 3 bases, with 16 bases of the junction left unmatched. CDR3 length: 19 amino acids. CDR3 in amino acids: CASSEWTGPSPRDYNEQFF. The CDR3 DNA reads TGTGCCAGCAGTGAGTGGACAGGGCCCTCTCCCCGAGACTACAATGAGCAGTTCTTC.

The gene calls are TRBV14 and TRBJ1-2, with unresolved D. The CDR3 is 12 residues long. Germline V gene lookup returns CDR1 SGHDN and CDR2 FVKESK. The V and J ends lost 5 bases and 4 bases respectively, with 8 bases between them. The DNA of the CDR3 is TGTGCCAGCAGCTTCCGATGCTATGGCTACACCTTC. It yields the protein CASSFRCYGYTF.

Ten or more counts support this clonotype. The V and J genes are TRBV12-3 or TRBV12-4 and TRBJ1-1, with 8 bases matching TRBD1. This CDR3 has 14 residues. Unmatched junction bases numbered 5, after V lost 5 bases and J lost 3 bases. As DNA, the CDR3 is TGTGCCAGCAGTCCCGACAGGGGAGACACTGAAGCTTTCTTT. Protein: CASSPDRGDTEAFF.

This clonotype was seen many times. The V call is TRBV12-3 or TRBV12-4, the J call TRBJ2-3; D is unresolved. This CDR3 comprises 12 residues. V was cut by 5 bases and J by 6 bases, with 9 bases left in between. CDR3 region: CASSGQPDTQYF. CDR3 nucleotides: TGTGCCAGCAGTGGGCAACCTGATACGCAGTATTTT.

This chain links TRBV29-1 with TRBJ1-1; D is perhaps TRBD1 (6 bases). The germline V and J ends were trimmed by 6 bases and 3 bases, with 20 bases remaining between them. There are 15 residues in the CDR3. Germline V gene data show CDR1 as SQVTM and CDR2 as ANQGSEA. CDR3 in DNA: TGCAGCGTCATGTTTCCAGGGGATATGGACACTGAAGCTTTCTTT. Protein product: CSVMFPGDMDTEAFF.

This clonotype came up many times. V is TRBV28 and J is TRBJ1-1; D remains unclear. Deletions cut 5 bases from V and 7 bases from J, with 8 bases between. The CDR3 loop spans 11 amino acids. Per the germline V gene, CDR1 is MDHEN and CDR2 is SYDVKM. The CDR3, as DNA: TGTGCCAGCAGTCTCGAGAGTGAAGCTTTCTTT. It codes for CASSLESEAFF.